The clone carrying this TCR beta chain was counted a few times. Its antigen is not identified. This sample is drawn from a study of T cells in Graves' hyperthyroidism and ophthalmopathy. The wider study: Peripheral blood sampling occurred at initial diagnosis, before any treatment.

Study-wide points: Ophthalmopathy cases were set apart from stable hyperthyroidism by a 13 V-J model.

Germline lookup yields CDR1 MDHEN and CDR2 SYDVKM. V was pared by 6 bases and J by 2 bases, with 17 bases between. This CDR3 contains 16 residues. RNA transcripts served as the template for amplifying TCR beta CDR3 regions. Using the HTBI primer set, a first-round RT-PCR was run on the TCR CDR3. MiXCR was run by TCRdb on the multiplex PCR reads, yielding one entry per CDR3 protein. The top ten hold less than 20% of the sample, which has about 690,000 distinct CDR3 sequences, approximately 15% seen once. The chain joins TRBV28 to TRBJ1-5; D might be TRBD1 (6 bases). The origin of this receptor is a man aged 45 to 65 with Graves' hyperthyroidism. The sequenced sample consisted of blood. The CDR3 region is CASRLPGAGGNQPQHF. Written as DNA, the CDR3 is TGTGCCAGCAGACTTCCCGGGGCAGGGGGCAATCAGCCCCAGCATTTT.